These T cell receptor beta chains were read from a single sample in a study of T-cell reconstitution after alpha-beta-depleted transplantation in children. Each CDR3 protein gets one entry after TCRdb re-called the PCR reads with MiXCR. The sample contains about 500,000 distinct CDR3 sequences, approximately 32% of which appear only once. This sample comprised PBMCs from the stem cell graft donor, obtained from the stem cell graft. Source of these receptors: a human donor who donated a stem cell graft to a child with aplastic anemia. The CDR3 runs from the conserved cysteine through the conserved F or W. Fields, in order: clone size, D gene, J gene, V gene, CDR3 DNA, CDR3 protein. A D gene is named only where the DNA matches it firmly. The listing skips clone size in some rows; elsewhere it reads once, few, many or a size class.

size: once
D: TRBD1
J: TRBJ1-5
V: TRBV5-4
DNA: TGTGCCAGCAGCTCCCTGACAGGGGATCAGCCCCAGCATTTT
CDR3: CASSSLTGDQPQHF

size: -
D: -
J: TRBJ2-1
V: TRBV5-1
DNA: TGCGCCAGCAGCTCAAGAGATTCGGATGAGCAGTTCTTC
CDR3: CASSSRDSDEQFF

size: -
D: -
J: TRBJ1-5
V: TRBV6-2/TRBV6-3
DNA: TGTGCCAGCAGTCGACCTACCACGGAGCCCCAGCATTTT
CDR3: CASSRPTTEPQHF

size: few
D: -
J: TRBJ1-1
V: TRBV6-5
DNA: TGTGCCAGCAGTTACTCCAGGGAGAACACTGAAGCTTTCTTT
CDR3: CASSYSRENTEAFF

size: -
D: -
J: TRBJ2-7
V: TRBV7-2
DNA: TGTGCCAGCAGCTACCCGGTCCAAGGGCCCTACGAGCAGTACTTC
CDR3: CASSYPVQGPYEQYF

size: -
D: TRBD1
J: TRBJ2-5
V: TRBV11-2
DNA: TGTGCCAGCAGCTTAGTCCTGGGACAGCTAGAGACCCAGTACTTC
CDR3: CASSLVLGQLETQYF

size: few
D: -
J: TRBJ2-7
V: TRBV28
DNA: TGTGCCAGCAGTTTTGCAGTTTCCTACGAGCAGTACTTC
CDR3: CASSFAVSYEQYF

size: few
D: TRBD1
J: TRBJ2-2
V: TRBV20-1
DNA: TGCAGTGCTCTCGTCCCAGGGACAGGGAGGACCGGGGAGCTGTTTTTT
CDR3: CSALVPGTGRTGELFF

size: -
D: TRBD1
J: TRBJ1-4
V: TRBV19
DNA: TGTGCCAGTAGTATCGGACAGGGGGGTGAAAAACTGTTTTTT
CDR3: CASSIGQGGEKLFF

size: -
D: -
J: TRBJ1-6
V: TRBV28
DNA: TGTGCCAGCAGTTTCGGCGGCAGCCCAAGCATCCACTTT
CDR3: CASSFGGSPSIHF

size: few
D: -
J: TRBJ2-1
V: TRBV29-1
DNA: TGCAGCGTTGCCAGGGCGGGCAATGAGCAGTTCTTC
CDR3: CSVARAGNEQFF

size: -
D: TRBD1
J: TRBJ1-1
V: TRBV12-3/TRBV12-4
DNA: TGTGCCAGCAGTTTTGACAGGGAGACGGCTTTCTTT
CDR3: CASSFDRETAFF

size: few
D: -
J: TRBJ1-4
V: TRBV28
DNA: TGTGCCAGCAGTGCCCCGGCCGATGAAAAACTGTTTTTT
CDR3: CASSAPADEKLFF

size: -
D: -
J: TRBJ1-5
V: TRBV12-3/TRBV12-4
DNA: TGTGCCAGCAGTTTAACGGGGACAAATCAGCCCCAGCATTTT
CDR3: CASSLTGTNQPQHF

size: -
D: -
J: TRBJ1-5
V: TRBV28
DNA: TGTGCCAGTGGGCGGGTGGTTCCAACCCAAGATAGCAATCAGCCCCAGCATTTT
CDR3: CASGRVVPTQDSNQPQHF

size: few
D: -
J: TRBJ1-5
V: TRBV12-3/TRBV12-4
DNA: TGTGCCAGCAGTTTTACTGGCAGGGGTCAGCCCCAGCATTTT
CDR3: CASSFTGRGQPQHF

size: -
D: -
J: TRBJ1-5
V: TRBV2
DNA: TGTGCCAGCATGAGAGTGGGGCAGCCCCAGCATTTT
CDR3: CASMRVGQPQHF

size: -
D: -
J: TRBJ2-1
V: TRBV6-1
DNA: TGTGCCAGCAGTGAACAAGTTCAAGGAGCCTCCAGGCCCTACAATGAGCAGTTCTTC
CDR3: CASSEQVQGASRPYNEQFF

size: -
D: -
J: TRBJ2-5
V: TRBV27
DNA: TGTGCCAGCAGTCGGGGCGACGTAGAGACCCAGTACTTC
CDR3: CASSRGDVETQYF

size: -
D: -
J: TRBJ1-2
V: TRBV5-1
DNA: TGCGCCAGCGGAGAGTGGGATTCGTCAGACACCTTC
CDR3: CASGEWDSSDTF